Only a few counts were recorded for the clone carrying this T cell receptor beta chain. Antigen: not known. The sample originates from a study of long-term antiretroviral therapy in people with HIV. Study outcomes and limitations: Adherence to ART, viral resistance and therapy changes lacked any data. In HIV, the repertoires covered a tighter span of CDR3 lengths than in controls.

It was version v3.0 of the immunoSEQ assay that was run at survey level. Sequencing efforts were directed toward roughly 40,000-55,000 T-cell genomes per sample. Produced via immunoSEQ multiplex PCR; TCRdb's table is partial and in-frame only. The sample includes more than 25,000 clones, around 80% of them seen just once. The material sequenced was unsorted PBMCs, taken 3 years after starting antiretroviral therapy. The receptor was isolated from a man in his forties with HIV.

CDR3 bases: TGTGCCAGCAGCTCCCGGGACCGGGGACGGGAGCAGTACTTC. Translation: CASSSRDRGREQYF. The chain joins TRBV5-4 to TRBJ2-7, with D perhaps matching TRBD1 or TRBD2 (5 bases each). Trimming took 3 bases from V and 7 from J, leaving 17 bases between them. Germline values: CDR1 SGHNT, CDR2 YYREEE (reference sequence). The CDR3 runs to 14 residues.